Listed here are 29 T cell receptor beta chains from one sample, sequenced in a study of T cells in Graves' hyperthyroidism and ophthalmopathy. It was RNA transcripts that yielded the amplified TCR beta CDR3 regions. HTBI primers were employed in a first-round RT-PCR of the TCR CDR3. TCRdb analysed the multiplex PCR reads with MiXCR anew, one entry per CDR3 protein. The sample records nearly 750,000 distinct CDR3 sequences, just over 35% being singletons. Sequencing was done on a sample of blood. All receptors derive from a woman aged 40 to 49 with Graves' hyperthyroidism.

The J gene is TRBJ1-5, the V gene TRBV25-1, with 7 bases identical to TRBD1. Germline values: CDR1 MGHDK, CDR2 SYGVNS. Germline trimming cut 8 bases from V and 6 bases from J; bases unmatched to any gene: 10. The CDR3 totals 14 residues. CDR3 bases: TGTGCCAGCGACAGGGTAACTAGCGGTCAGCCCCAGCATTTT. Translated: CASDRVTSGQPQHF. Full variable domain (remainder filled in from reference TRBV25-1 and TRBJ1-5): EADIYQTPRYLVIGTGKKITLECSQTMGHDKMYWYQQDPGMELHLIHYSYGVNSTEKGDLSSESTVSRIRTEHFPLTLESARPSHTSQYLCASDRVTSGQPQHFGDGTRLSIL.

This clonotype has a single count. This CDR3 reads CSLTTGTGAYEQYF. The DNA for the CDR3 is TGCAGCCTTACGACCGGGACTGGAGCCTACGAGCAGTACTTC. The chain is built from TRBV29-1 and TRBJ2-7, with D possibly being TRBD2 (6 bases). The CDR3 runs to 14 residues. V was cut by 8 bases and J by 2 bases, with 19 bases left in between. The germline V gene has CDR1 SQVTM and CDR2 ANQGSEA.

This clonotype came up many times. This chain links TRBV20-1 with TRBJ1-5; no clear D gene. V shed 0 bases and J shed 7 bases, with 7 bases lying between them. CDR1 and CDR2 from the germline V gene are DFQATT and SNEGSKA (reference sequence). This CDR3 comprises 12 residues. This CDR3 is CSARDLSQPQHF. CDR3 coding DNA: TGCAGTGCTAGAGATCTCAGCCAGCCCCAGCATTTT.

The gene calls are TRBV10-3 and TRBJ2-2; possible D gene TRBD2, 6 bases. CDR1 ENHRY and CDR2 SYGVKD come from the germline V gene. The length of the CDR3 is 13 residues. V was pared by 10 bases and J by 8 bases, with 17 bases between. The CDR3 sequence is CASRESATGELFF. The CDR3 DNA follows: TGTGCCAGCCGGGAGTCGGCTACTGGGGAGCTGTTTTTT.

This clonotype has only a few counts. V usage is TRBV5-5 and J usage is TRBJ1-5, with TRBD1 as a possible D gene (5 bases). The germline CDR1 and CDR2 sequences are SGHKS and YYEKEE (reference sequence). The CDR3 contains 17 residues. The V end was cut by 4 bases, the J end by 2 bases, with 19 bases between. The CDR3 region is CASSNLRGGGRNQPQHF. CDR3 sequence (DNA): TGTGCCAGCAGCAATTTGAGGGGAGGCGGGCGCAATCAGCCCCAGCATTTT.

Details on this clonotype: Just one base apart from a much larger clone, this may be a read error. This sequence joins TRBV6-2 or TRBV6-3 and TRBJ1-1; no firm D call. This CDR3 has 13 amino acids. Germline CDR1 and CDR2: MNHEY and SVGEGT. In DNA form, the CDR3 reads TGTGCCAGCAATTACGGCGGGAACGCTGAAGCTTTCTTT. This codes for CASNYGGNAEAFF.

The chain employs TRBV5-5 and TRBJ1-2; D ambiguous. The CDR3 sequence is 18 residues long. Germline CDR1 and CDR2: SGHKS and YYEKEE (reference sequence). V lost 2 bases to trimming and J lost 4 bases, with 24 bases between them. For the CDR3, the DNA is TGTGCCAGCAGCTTCTATCGGCTCGACGCCAGGCCCTTCTATGGCTACACCTTC. Its protein product is CASSFYRLDARPFYGYTF.

In its sample, this clonotype was seen a few times. Here the CDR3 DNA reads TGTGCCAGCAGTTACTTGGGACTAGCGGGGGGGCAGGAGACCCAGTACTTC. Residues: CASSYLGLAGGQETQYF. J is TRBJ2-5 and V is TRBV6-5, with 16 bases aligning to TRBD2. Per germline, CDR1 MNHEY and CDR2 SVGAGI. Germline trimming cut 1 base from V and 5 bases from J; bases unmatched to any gene: 4. The CDR3 has 17 amino acids.

This clonotype appeared once. The DNA of the CDR3 is TGTGCCAGCAGCCCGAATCCAGGGGGGAACACCGGGGAGCTGTTTTTT. Translation: CASSPNPGGNTGELFF. The chain couples TRBV6-5 to TRBJ2-2; TRBD1 aligns across 7 bases. Trimming at V came to 6 bases and at J to 1 base, leaving 8 bases not matched to a gene. The CDR3 has 16 amino acids. The germline CDR1 and CDR2 sequences are MNHEY and SVGAGI.

V is TRBV5-1 and J is TRBJ2-7, with no clear D. V lost 6 bases and J lost 1, with 17 bases in between. Germline V CDR1 and CDR2: SGHRS, YFSETQ. This CDR3 is built from 15 residues. CDR3 protein: CASTVGPVGSYEQYF. CDR3 DNA sequence: TGCGCCAGCACGGTAGGGCCAGTGGGATCCTACGAGCAGTACTTC.

This clonotype was counted between two and nine times. The chain uses TRBV19 and TRBJ2-7; 10 bases are a match to TRBD1. CDR1 and CDR2 (germline): LNHDA, SQIVND (reference sequence). With 1 base clipped from V and 2 bases from J, the junction kept 8 bases outside the gene matches. The CDR3 loop spans 17 amino acids. CDR3 amino acids: CASSIGSGQGETYEQYF. The CDR3 region has the DNA TGTGCCAGTAGTATAGGTTCCGGACAGGGGGAGACCTACGAGCAGTACTTC.

This clonotype is a singleton in its sample. V and J are TRBV7-2 and TRBJ2-7; no definite D call. Looked up from germline, CDR1 is SGHTA and CDR2 is FQGNSA. V was cut by 8 bases and J by 8 bases, with 19 bases left in between. The CDR3 is 13 residues long. DNA of the CDR3: TGTGCCAGCGCCGAGGCCCCTCCCGACAAGCAGTACTTC. This translates into CASAEAPPDKQYF.

The rearrangement joins TRBV10-3 to TRBJ1-2; no clear D. Germline V gives CDR1 ENHRY, CDR2 SYGVKD. CDR3 size: 14 residues. V was cut by 7 bases and J by 4 bases, with 16 bases left in between. The CDR3 protein is CAITADGRGYGYTF. The DNA of the CDR3 is TGTGCCATCACCGCGGATGGTCGGGGCTATGGCTACACCTTC.

The chain couples TRBV2 to TRBJ2-5, with 12 bases matching TRBD2. The germline gives CDR1 SNHLY, CDR2 FYNNEI. CDR3 length: 14 amino acids. V dropped 6 bases and J dropped 2; count of bases not matched to a gene: 1. The CDR3 protein is CASRTSGRQETQYF. Here the CDR3 DNA reads TGTGCCAGCAGGACTAGCGGGAGACAAGAGACCCAGTACTTC.

This clonotype was seen repeatedly, ten times or more. This chain connects TRBV12-3 or TRBV12-4 to TRBJ1-5, with D hard to call. V was shortened by 4 bases and J by 0 bases, with 7 bases between the two germline ends. The CDR3 consists of 14 residues. DNA for the CDR3: TGTGCCAGCAGTTGGGCGGATAGCAATCAGCCCCAGCATTTT. It encodes CASSWADSNQPQHF.

This clonotype was picked up a small number of times. V usage is TRBV19 and J usage is TRBJ2-2; D might be TRBD1 or TRBD2, each matching 5 bases. This CDR3 spans 16 amino acids. The V gene's germline CDR1 is LNHDA and CDR2 SQIVND (reference sequence). Trimming removed 2 bases from V and 0 bases from J, with 10 bases in between. The CDR3 protein is CASSITGGSNTGELFF. CDR3 DNA sequence: TGTGCCAGTAGTATAACTGGGGGTTCGAACACCGGGGAGCTGTTTTTT.

This clonotype was picked up many times. This chain uses TRBV7-9 with TRBJ2-5; D perhaps matches TRBD1 (6 bases). The germline gives CDR1 SEHNR, CDR2 FQNEAQ (reference sequence). The CDR3 covers 13 residues. V was clipped by 5 bases and J by 3 bases, with 10 bases between them. The CDR3 loop is CASSRGQKETQYF. CDR3 DNA: TGTGCCAGCAGCCGCGGACAGAAAGAGACCCAGTACTTC.

This sequence joins TRBV29-1 and TRBJ1-5; 7 nucleotides align to TRBD1. CDR1 and CDR2 from the germline V gene are SQVTM and ANQGSEA. V trimming: 4 bases; J trimming: 11 bases; junction bases outside the gene matches: 20. The CDR3 runs 16 residues. Here the CDR3 DNA reads TGCAGCGTTGTGTGGGGGAACAGGGGAGGGACGGAGACCCAGCATTTT. Amino acids: CSVVWGNRGGTETQHF.

With regard to this clonotype: One end of the junction does not line up with germline, which may come from a read error. This sequence joins TRBV19 and TRBJ2-2; 8 bases fit TRBD1. Per germline, CDR1 LNHDA and CDR2 SQIVND (reference sequence). This CDR3 has 8 amino acids. Written as DNA, the CDR3 is TGTGCCAGTACCCCAGGGGGCTTT. It encodes CASTPGGF. The whole variable domain, filled in from reference TRBV19 and TRBJ2-2, reads DGGITQSPKYLFRKEGQNVTLSCEQNLNHDAMYWYRQDPGQGLRLIYYSQIVNDFQKGDIAEGYSVSREKKESFPLTVTSAQKNPTAFYLCASTPGGFGEGSRLTVL.

The table lists this clonotype with a few counts. V usage is TRBV7-2 and J usage is TRBJ2-7, with TRBD1 matching over 9 bases. Germline V gene data show CDR1 as SGHTA and CDR2 as FQGNSA. This CDR3 region has 16 residues. Unmatched junction bases numbered 11, after V lost 1 base and J lost 7 bases. CDR3 sequence reads: CASSLDSGTGMREQYF. Written as DNA, the CDR3 is TGTGCCAGCAGCTTAGACTCGGGGACAGGGATGCGGGAGCAGTACTTC.

There are a few counts of this clonotype. The chain recombines TRBV20-1 with TRBJ2-7, with 9 bases matching TRBD2. V gave up 6 bases and J gave up 3 bases; unmatched junction bases: 9. Germline-derived CDR1 and CDR2 are DFQATT and SNEGSKA (reference sequence). This CDR3 has 14 residues. CDR3 sequence reads: CSADKVAGDYEQYF. As DNA, the CDR3 is TGCAGTGCGGATAAAGTAGCGGGAGACTACGAGCAGTACTTC.

The chain uses TRBV7-2 and TRBJ2-2, with D unclear. This CDR3 spans 12 amino acids. Germline CDR1 reads SGHTA; CDR2 reads FQGNSA. V was shortened by 5 bases and J by 10 bases, with 11 bases between the two germline ends. In DNA, the CDR3 is TGTGCCAGCAGCCCTAAGTTCATGGAGCTGTTTTTT. Translated: CASSPKFMELFF. The whole variable domain, filled in from reference TRBV7-2 and TRBJ2-2, reads GAGVSQSPSNKVTEKGKDVELRCDPISGHTALYWYRQSLGQGLEFLIYFQGNSAPDKSGLPSDRFSAERTGGSVSTLTIQRTQQEDSAVYLCASSPKFMELFFGEGSRLTVL.

Many counts were recorded for this clonotype. The chain joins TRBV4-3 to TRBJ2-7, with 9 nucleotides matching TRBD2. Trimming at V came to 0 bases and at J to 4 bases, leaving 7 bases not matched to a gene. CDR3 length: 16 residues. Germline V gene data show CDR1 as LGHNA and CDR2 as YSLEER. CDR3 loop: CASSQDWMSGRYEQYF. In nucleotides, the CDR3 is TGCGCCAGCAGCCAAGATTGGATGAGCGGGAGGTACGAGCAGTACTTC.

This clonotype was detected a few times. The chain is built from TRBV7-2 and TRBJ2-7; 10 bases agree with TRBD1. The germline V gene has CDR1 SGHTA and CDR2 FQGNSA. This CDR3 is 15 amino acids long. Trimming cost V 4 bases and J 1 base; bases outside gene matches: 4. The CDR3 sequence is CASSSLGQGSYEQYF. The CDR3 DNA reads as TGTGCCAGCAGCTCTTTGGGACAGGGGTCCTACGAGCAGTACTTC.

V and J are TRBV7-3 and TRBJ2-7, with D hard to call. The germline V gene has CDR1 SGHTA and CDR2 FQGTGA. V lost 1 base to trimming and J lost 0 bases, with 7 bases between them. The CDR3 sequence is 14 residues long. The CDR3 sequence is CASSLNGPSYEQYF. The CDR3 DNA follows: TGTGCCAGCAGCTTAAACGGGCCCTCCTACGAGCAGTACTTC.

The CDR3 DNA reads TGTGCCATCAGTGATCGCGGGGAAAGGGGAACCAGGGACGGGGAGCTGTTTTTT. As protein: CAISDRGERGTRDGELFF. The rearrangement joins TRBV10-3 to TRBJ2-2; D may be TRBD2 (6 bases). The ends were cut back, 3 bases at V and 7 bases at J, with 24 bases in the middle. The V gene's germline CDR1 is ENHRY and CDR2 SYGVKD. CDR3 length: 18 residues.

This clonotype was seen ten or more times. DNA of the CDR3: TGCAGCACAAGCCCGGACGGCAGGGGAGTCCAAGAGACCCAGTACTTC. Residues: CSTSPDGRGVQETQYF. The V and J genes are TRBV29-1 and TRBJ2-5; a possible D gene is TRBD1 (6 bases). This CDR3 contains 16 residues. V was trimmed by 8 bases and J by 1 base, leaving 23 bases between them. Germline CDR1 SQVTM, CDR2 ANQGSEA.

There are many counts of this clonotype. The DNA of the CDR3 is TGTGCCAGCAGCGTTATCCCGGACGCGGGACTAGATGGCTACACCTTC. This sequence encodes CASSVIPDAGLDGYTF. The V gene is TRBV9, the J gene TRBJ1-2, with D possibly TRBD1 on 5 matching bases. V dropped 2 bases and J dropped 6 bases, with 20 bases sitting between them. This CDR3 is built from 16 residues. Germline V gene sequence: CDR1 SGDLS, CDR2 YYNGEE.

This clonotype was counted ten times or more. V usage is TRBV7-2 and J usage is TRBJ1-2, with 9 bases that match TRBD1. J was trimmed by 5 bases and V by 5 bases; bases with no gene match: 6. Germline V gene sequence: CDR1 SGHTA, CDR2 FQGNSA. This CDR3 is built from 14 residues. The CDR3 coding sequence is TGTGCCAGCAGCCCCGCGACAGGGGGGTATGGCTACACCTTC. Translating gives CASSPATGGYGYTF.